The rows below give T cell receptor beta chains drawn from one sample of a study of T cell responses to AZD1222 COVID-19 vaccine. TCRdb's copy holds only in-frame clones and misses some; the assay was immunoSEQ multiplex PCR. Here the sample spans over 120,000 clones, 92% being singletons. The sample here was peripheral blood, taken on day 0 of AZD1222 vaccination. These receptor sequences come from an adult in good health. Both conserved end residues are trimmed from each CDR3. Each record gives: D gene, V gene, CDR3 protein. A D gene is named only where the DNA matches it firmly.

d_gene: .; v_gene: TRBV5-4; CDR3aa: ASSKQGQETQY
d_gene: .; v_gene: TRBV19; CDR3aa: ASSRFKSNQPQH
d_gene: .; v_gene: TRBV5-1; CDR3aa: ASSLVGGANTEAF
d_gene: TRBD2; v_gene: TRBV6-5; CDR3aa: ASSYSPAGGPYEQY
d_gene: .; v_gene: TRBV28; CDR3aa: ASSLWSILMEQY
d_gene: TRBD1; v_gene: TRBV28; CDR3aa: ASSFPTGGAGYT
d_gene: TRBD1; v_gene: TRBV19; CDR3aa: ASSRGQLYEQY
d_gene: .; v_gene: TRBV6-5; CDR3aa: AVTTTGATNEKLF
d_gene: .; v_gene: TRBV6-4; CDR3aa: ASSVDSTLGKLF
d_gene: .; v_gene: TRBV6-6; CDR3aa: ASSSRTEPDTQY
d_gene: .; v_gene: TRBV24-1; CDR3aa: ATSETSGEQF
d_gene: .; v_gene: TRBV18; CDR3aa: ASSPVQGPDLAKNIQY
d_gene: .; v_gene: TRBV18; CDR3aa: ASSPSQGYEQY
d_gene: .; v_gene: TRBV9; CDR3aa: ASSVDLGRTEQY
d_gene: .; v_gene: TRBV27; CDR3aa: PGGPLQAYNEQF
d_gene: .; v_gene: TRBV7-2; CDR3aa: ASSPLLNTEAF
d_gene: TRBD1; v_gene: TRBV5-8; CDR3aa: ASSRGATGGNEKLF
d_gene: TRBD1; v_gene: TRBV28; CDR3aa: ASRSTGKNQPQH
d_gene: .; v_gene: TRBV10-1; CDR3aa: ASSDSADTQY
d_gene: .; v_gene: TRBV28; CDR3aa: ASSLYGGKLF
d_gene: .; v_gene: TRBV29-1; CDR3aa: SVDSYNEQF
d_gene: .; v_gene: TRBV6-5; CDR3aa: ASRNTYEQY
d_gene: TRBD2; v_gene: TRBV27; CDR3aa: ASSSPLAGGFDEQF
d_gene: .; v_gene: TRBV15; CDR3aa: ATSRDMIGGEAF
d_gene: TRBD1; v_gene: TRBV7-2; CDR3aa: ASSTLRGTGLYEQY
d_gene: TRBD2; v_gene: TRBV10-3; CDR3aa: AIRGGLGLAGVTDTQY
d_gene: .; v_gene: TRBV5-1; CDR3aa: ASSLSGTGANVLT
d_gene: .; v_gene: TRBV2; CDR3aa: ASLREPYNEQF
d_gene: TRBD2; v_gene: TRBV5-1; CDR3aa: ASSLVLSGTSVYEQF
d_gene: .; v_gene: TRBV18; CDR3aa: AGGTDRNTEAF
d_gene: TRBD2; v_gene: TRBV6-5; CDR3aa: ASSYGTSGNEQF
d_gene: .; v_gene: TRBV6-1; CDR3aa: ASSEITGTDTQY
d_gene: TRBD2; v_gene: TRBV6-2/TRBV6-3; CDR3aa: ASSYPGTSGTLLQF